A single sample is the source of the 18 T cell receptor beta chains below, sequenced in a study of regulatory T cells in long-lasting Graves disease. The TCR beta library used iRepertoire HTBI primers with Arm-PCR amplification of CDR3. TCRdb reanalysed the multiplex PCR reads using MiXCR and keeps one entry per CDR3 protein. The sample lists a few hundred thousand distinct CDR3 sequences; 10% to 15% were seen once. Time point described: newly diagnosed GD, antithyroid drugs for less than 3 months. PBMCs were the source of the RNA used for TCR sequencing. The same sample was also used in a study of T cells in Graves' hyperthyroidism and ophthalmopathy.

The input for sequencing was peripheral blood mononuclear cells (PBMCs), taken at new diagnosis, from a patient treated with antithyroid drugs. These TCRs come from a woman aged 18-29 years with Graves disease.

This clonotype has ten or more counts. Written as DNA, the CDR3 is TGTGCCTGGAGTGGGGGACAGGTTGAAGCTTTCTTT. This gives the protein CAWSGGQVEAFF. This rearrangement joins TRBV30 to TRBJ1-1; 8 bases map to TRBD1. Looked up from germline, CDR1 is GTSNPN and CDR2 is SVGIG (reference sequence). The V segment lost 1 base and the J segment 7 bases; nucleotides outside the gene matches: 2. The CDR3 consists of 12 residues. Together with reference TRBV30 and TRBJ1-1, the CDR3 gives the full variable domain: SQTIHQWPATLVQPVGSPLSLECTVEGTSNPNLYWYRQAAGRGLQLLFYSVGIGQISSEVPQNLSASRPQDRQFILSSKKLLLSDSGFYLCAWSGGQVEAFFGQGTRLTVV.

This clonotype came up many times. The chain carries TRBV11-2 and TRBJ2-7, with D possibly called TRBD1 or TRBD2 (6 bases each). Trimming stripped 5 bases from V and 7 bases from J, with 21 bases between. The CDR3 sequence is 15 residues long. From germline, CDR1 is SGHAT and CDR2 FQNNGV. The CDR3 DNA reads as TGTGCCAGCAGCCCCCGGGGGCTAGCTGTCGAAGAGCAGTACGTC. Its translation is CASSPRGLAVEEQYV.

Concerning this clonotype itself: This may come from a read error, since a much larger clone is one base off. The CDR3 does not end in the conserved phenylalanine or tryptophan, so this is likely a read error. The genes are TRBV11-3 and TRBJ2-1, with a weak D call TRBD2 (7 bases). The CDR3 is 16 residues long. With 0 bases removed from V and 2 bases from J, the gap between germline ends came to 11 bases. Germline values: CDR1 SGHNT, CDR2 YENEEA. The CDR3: CASSLDMRGPYNEQFS. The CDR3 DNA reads TGTGCCAGCAGCTTAGATATGCGGGGGCCCTACAATGAGCAGTTCTCC.

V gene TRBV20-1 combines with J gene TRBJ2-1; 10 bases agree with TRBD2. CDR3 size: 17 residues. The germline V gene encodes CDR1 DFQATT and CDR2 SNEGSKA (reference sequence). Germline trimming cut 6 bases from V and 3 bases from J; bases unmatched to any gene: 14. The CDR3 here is CSAAGTSANKDYNEQFF. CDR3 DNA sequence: TGCAGTGCCGCCGGGACTAGCGCCAATAAGGACTACAATGAGCAGTTCTTC.

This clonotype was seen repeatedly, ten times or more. The CDR3 region has the DNA TGTGCCAGCAGCTTAGACCTCACCTCAACCTACGAGCAGTACTTC. This gives the protein CASSLDLTSTYEQYF. This chain uses TRBV7-2 with TRBJ2-7, with D unresolved. V was clipped by 1 base and J by 2 bases, with 12 bases between them. The CDR3 consists of 15 residues. The germline V gene encodes CDR1 SGHTA and CDR2 FQGNSA.

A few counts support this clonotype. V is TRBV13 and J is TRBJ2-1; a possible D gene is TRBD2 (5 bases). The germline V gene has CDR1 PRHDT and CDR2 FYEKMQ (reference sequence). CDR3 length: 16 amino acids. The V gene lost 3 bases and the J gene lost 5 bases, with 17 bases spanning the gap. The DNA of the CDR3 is TGTGCCAGCAGCTTCACGCTGAGCGGAAGTAACAATGAGCAGTTCTTC. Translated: CASSFTLSGSNNEQFF. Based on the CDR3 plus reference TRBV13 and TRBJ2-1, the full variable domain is AAGVIQSPRHLIKEKRETATLKCYPIPRHDTVYWYQQGPGQDPQFLISFYEKMQSDKGSIPDRFSAQQFSDYHSELNMSSLELGDSALYFCASSFTLSGSNNEQFFGPGTRLTVL.

This CDR3 is CASSPTGAYEQFF. The CDR3 coding sequence is TGCGCCAGCAGCCCGACAGGAGCCTACGAGCAGTTCTTC. This rearrangement joins TRBV10-1 to TRBJ2-1, with a weak D call TRBD1 (6 bases). Deletions cut 6 bases from V and 10 bases from J, with 16 bases between. Germline V gene lookup returns CDR1 WNHNN and CDR2 SYGVQD (reference sequence). The CDR3 covers 13 residues.

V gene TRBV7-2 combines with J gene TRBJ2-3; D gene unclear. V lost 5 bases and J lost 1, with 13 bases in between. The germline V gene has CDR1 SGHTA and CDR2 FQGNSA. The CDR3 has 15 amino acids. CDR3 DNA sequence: TGTGCCAGCAGCCCCCGGGCCACAGGCACAGATACGCAGTATTTT. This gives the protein CASSPRATGTDTQYF.

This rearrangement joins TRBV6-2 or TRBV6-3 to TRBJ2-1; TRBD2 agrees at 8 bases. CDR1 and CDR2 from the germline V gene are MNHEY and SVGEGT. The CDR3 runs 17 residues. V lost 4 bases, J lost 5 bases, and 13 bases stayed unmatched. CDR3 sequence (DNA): TGTGCCAGCAGTTTTTGGGCCCAAGCGGGGGACAACAATGAGCAGTTCTTC. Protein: CASSFWAQAGDNNEQFF.

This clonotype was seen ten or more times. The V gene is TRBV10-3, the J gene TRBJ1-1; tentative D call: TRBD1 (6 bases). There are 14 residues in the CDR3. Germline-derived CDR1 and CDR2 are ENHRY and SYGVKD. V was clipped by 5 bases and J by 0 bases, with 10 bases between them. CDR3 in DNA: TGTGCCATCAGTTACAGGGATTTGAACACTGAAGCTTTCTTT. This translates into CAISYRDLNTEAFF.

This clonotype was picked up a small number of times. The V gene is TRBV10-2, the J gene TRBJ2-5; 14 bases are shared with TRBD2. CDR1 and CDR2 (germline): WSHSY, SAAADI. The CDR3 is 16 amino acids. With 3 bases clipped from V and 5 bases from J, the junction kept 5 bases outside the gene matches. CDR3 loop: CASSEGTSGRGETQYF. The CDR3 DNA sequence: TGCGCCAGCAGTGAAGGGACTAGCGGGAGAGGGGAGACCCAGTACTTC.

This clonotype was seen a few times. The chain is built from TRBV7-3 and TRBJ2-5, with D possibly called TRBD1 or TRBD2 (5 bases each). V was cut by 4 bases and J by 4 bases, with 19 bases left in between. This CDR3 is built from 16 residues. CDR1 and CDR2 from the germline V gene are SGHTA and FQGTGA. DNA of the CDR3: TGTGCCAGCAGCTCTCCGATTGGGGGACGGAGAGAGACCCAGTACTTC. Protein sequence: CASSSPIGGRRETQYF.

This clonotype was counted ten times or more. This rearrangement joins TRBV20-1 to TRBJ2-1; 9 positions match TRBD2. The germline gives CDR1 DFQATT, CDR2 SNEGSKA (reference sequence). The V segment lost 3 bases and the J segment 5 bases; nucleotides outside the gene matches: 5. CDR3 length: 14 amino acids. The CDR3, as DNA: TGCAGTGCTAGCAGTGCTAGCGGGAACAATGAGCAGTTCTTC. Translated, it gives CSASSASGNNEQFF.

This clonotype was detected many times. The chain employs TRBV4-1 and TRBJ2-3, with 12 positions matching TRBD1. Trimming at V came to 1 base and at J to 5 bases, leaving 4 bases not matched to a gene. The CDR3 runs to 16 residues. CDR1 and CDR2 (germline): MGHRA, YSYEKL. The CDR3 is CASSQGDRGRRDTQYF. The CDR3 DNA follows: TGCGCCAGCAGCCAAGGGGACAGGGGGCGGAGAGATACGCAGTATTTT.

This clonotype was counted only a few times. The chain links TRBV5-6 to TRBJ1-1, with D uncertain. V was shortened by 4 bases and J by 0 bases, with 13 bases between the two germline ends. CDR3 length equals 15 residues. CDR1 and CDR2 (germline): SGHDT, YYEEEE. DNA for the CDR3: TGTGCCAGCAGCCTAGAGAGTAGACTGAACACTGAAGCTTTCTTT. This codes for CASSLESRLNTEAFF.

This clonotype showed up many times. CDR3 sequence: CASRLNWQREGLTGELFF. The CDR3 DNA follows: TGTGCCAGCCGTCTGAACTGGCAGCGGGAGGGCCTCACCGGGGAGCTGTTTTTT. V usage is TRBV6-2 or TRBV6-3 and J usage is TRBJ2-2; 10 bases match TRBD2. The V segment lost 8 bases and the J segment 4 bases; nucleotides outside the gene matches: 16. The CDR3 runs to 18 residues. Germline CDR1 and CDR2: MNHEY and SVGEGT.

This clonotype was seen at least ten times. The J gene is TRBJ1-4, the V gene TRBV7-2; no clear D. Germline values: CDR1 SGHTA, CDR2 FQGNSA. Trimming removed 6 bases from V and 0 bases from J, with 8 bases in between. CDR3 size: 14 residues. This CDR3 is CASRLTPTNEKLFF. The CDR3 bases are TGTGCCAGCAGGCTGACACCAACTAATGAAAAACTGTTTTTT.

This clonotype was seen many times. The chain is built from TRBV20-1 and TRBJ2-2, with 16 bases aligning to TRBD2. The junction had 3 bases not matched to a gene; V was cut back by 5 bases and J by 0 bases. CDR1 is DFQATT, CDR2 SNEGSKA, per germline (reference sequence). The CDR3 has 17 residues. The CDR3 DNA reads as TGCAGTGCTTCGGGACTAGCGGGAGGGCCGAACACCGGGGAGCTGTTTTTT. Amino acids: CSASGLAGGPNTGELFF.